The entry that follows covers one T cell receptor (beta chain) sequence. The antigen remains unidentified. This sample was included in a study of shared clonotypes between healthy human individuals. Donors, without exception, were Caucasian adults residing in Nashville, Tennessee. Several immunoSEQ 96-well plates shared each subset's DNA, each plate a replicate. TCRdb's copy holds only in-frame clones and misses some; the assay was immunoSEQ multiplex PCR. The sample gives a few million clones, almost 96% of which show up once; roughly 0.13% is in the top ten. Regarding the study as a whole: Clonotypes that were shared across a few donors made up roughly 5.2% of naive CD4 clonotypes.

Sequencing used naive CD4+ T cells sorted from blood. The subset is: CD45RA+ positively selected. The sequence was obtained from a man between 18 and 29 years old in good health.

The CDR3 sequence: CASSFGTFSSYNSPLHF. CDR3 DNA: TGTGCCAGCAGCTTCGGGACGTTTAGCTCCTATAATTCACCCCTCCACTTT. J is TRBJ1-6 and V is TRBV7-9; the D gene is possibly TRBD1 (5 bases). The CDR3 extends over 17 amino acids. Trimming left V 3 bases short and J 0 bases short, with 12 bases between. Germline-derived CDR1 and CDR2 are SEHNR and FQNEAQ (reference sequence).